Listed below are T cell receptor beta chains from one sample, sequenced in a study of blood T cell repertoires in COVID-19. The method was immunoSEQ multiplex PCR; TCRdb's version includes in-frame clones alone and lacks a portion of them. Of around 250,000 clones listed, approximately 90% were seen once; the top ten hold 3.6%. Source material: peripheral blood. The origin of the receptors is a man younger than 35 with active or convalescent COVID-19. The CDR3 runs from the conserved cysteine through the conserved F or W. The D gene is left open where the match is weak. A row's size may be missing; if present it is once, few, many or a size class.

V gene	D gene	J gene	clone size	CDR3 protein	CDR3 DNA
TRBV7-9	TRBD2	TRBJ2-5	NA	CASSWGGDTQYF	TGTGCCAGCAGCTGGGGAGGGGACACCCAGTACTTC
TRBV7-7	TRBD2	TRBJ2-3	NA	CASSPTGGSTDTQYF	TGTGCCAGCAGCCCCACGGGGGGGAGCACAGATACGCAGTATTTT
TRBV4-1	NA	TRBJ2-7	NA	CASSQEPALDEQYF	TGCGCCAGCAGCCAAGAGCCTGCGCTTGACGAGCAGTACTTC
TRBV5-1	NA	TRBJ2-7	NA	CASSLANYEQYF	TGCGCCAGCAGCCTGGCCAACTACGAGCAGTACTTC
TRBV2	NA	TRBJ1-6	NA	CASSGRSSYNSPLHF	TGTGCCAGCAGTGGTAGGAGCTCCTATAATTCACCCCTCCACTTT
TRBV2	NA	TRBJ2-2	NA	CASGAFAGELFF	TGTGCCAGCGGGGCTTTCGCCGGGGAGCTGTTTTTT
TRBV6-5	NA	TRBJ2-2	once	CASSPSGTGELFF	TGTGCCAGCAGCCCCTCGGGCACCGGGGAGCTGTTTTTT
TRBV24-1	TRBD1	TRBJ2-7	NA	CATGGTGPSGYEQYF	TGTGCCACCGGTGGGACAGGCCCCTCTGGCTACGAGCAGTACTTC
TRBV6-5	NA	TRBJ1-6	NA	CASSQIIGGGSPLHF	TGTGCCAGCAGTCAAATTATAGGTGGAGGTTCACCCCTCCACTTT
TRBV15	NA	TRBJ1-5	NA	CATSPADQPQHF	TGTGCCACCAGCCCCGCGGATCAGCCCCAGCATTTT
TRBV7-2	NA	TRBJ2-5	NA	CASSFGTTGRGETQYF	TGTGCCAGCAGCTTCGGTACAACCGGTAGGGGAGAGACCCAGTACTTC
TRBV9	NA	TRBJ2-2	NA	CASSTTRTGELFF	TGTGCCAGCAGCACCACACGAACCGGGGAGCTGTTTTTT
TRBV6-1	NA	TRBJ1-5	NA	CASSEALPGGYNQPQHF	TGTGCCAGCAGTGAAGCGCTTCCGGGGGGCTATAATCAGCCCCAGCATTTT
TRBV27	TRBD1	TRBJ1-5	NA	CASSSTGSPRPQHF	TGTGCCAGCAGTTCGACAGGGTCCCCGAGGCCCCAGCATTTT
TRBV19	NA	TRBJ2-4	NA	CASSSVGEATGKSIQYF	TGTGCCAGTTCTAGCGTGGGAGAGGCCACCGGCAAGAGCATTCAGTACTTC
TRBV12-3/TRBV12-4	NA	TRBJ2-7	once	CASTKTESGEQYF	TGTGCCAGCACCAAAACTGAATCGGGAGAGCAGTACTTC
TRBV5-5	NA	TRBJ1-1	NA	CASSLWLGEGTEAFF	TGTGCCAGCAGCTTATGGCTGGGGGAGGGTACTGAAGCTTTCTTT
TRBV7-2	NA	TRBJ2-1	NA	CASTAGLNNEQFF	TGTGCCAGCACGGCGGGGCTTAACAATGAGCAGTTCTTC
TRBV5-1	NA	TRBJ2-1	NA	CASSSPGQYYNEQFF	TGCGCCAGCAGCTCCCCTGGGCAGTACTACAATGAGCAGTTCTTC
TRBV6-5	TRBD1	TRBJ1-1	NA	CASRTGTGVPEAFF	TGTGCCAGCAGAACCGGGACAGGGGTACCCGAAGCTTTCTTT
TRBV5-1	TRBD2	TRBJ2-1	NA	CASKKGTSGGSYNEQFF	TGCGCCAGCAAGAAAGGTACTAGCGGAGGCTCCTACAATGAGCAGTTCTTC
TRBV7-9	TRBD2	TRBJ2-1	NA	CASSGGLAGGRGYNEQFF	TGTGCCAGCAGCGGAGGCCTAGCGGGAGGCCGGGGGTACAATGAGCAGTTCTTC
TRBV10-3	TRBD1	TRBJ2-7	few	CAIKPGDRGDEQYF	TGTGCCATCAAACCAGGGGACAGGGGTGACGAGCAGTACTTC
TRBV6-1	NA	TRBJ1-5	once	CASSETGTSNQPQHF	TGTGCCAGCAGTGAAACCGGGACTTCCAATCAGCCCCAGCATTTT
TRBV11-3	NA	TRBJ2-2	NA	CASSLRGSDTGELFF	TGTGCCAGCAGCTTAAGGGGGAGTGACACCGGGGAGCTGTTTTTT
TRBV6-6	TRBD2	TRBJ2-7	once	CASSQGAGTYEQYF	TGTGCCAGCAGTCAGGGAGCGGGGACTTACGAGCAGTACTTC
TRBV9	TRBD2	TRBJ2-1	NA	CASSARTSGGNEQFF	TGTGCCAGCAGCGCCCGGACTAGCGGGGGGAATGAGCAGTTCTTC
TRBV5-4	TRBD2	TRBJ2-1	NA	CASSLSGGAYNEQFF	TGTGCCAGCAGCTTGAGTGGGGGGGCCTACAATGAGCAGTTCTTC
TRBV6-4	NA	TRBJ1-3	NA	CASRLTDSRKWNTIYF	TGTGCCAGCAGACTAACCGACAGCCGGAAGTGGAACACCATATATTTT
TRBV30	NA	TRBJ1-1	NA	CAWRNQGNTEAFF	TGTGCCTGGAGAAATCAGGGGAACACTGAAGCTTTCTTT
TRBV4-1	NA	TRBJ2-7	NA	CASSQDGIGEYEQYF	TGCGCCAGCAGCCAAGACGGCATCGGGGAATACGAGCAGTACTTC
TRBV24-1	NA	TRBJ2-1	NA	CATSDALSSYNEQFF	TGTGCCACCAGTGACGCCTTGAGCTCCTACAATGAGCAGTTCTTC
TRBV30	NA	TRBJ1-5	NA	CAWSLGLINQPQHF	TGTGCCTGGAGCTTGGGACTGATCAATCAGCCCCAGCATTTT
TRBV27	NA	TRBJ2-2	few	CASSRTADHTGELFF	TGTGCCAGCAGCCGGACTGCCGACCACACCGGGGAGCTGTTTTTT
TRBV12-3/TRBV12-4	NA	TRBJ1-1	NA	CASSFRQAAEAFF	TGTGCCAGCAGTTTTCGACAGGCCGCTGAAGCTTTCTTT
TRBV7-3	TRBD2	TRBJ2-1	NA	CASSPGTSGGWEQFF	TGTGCCAGCAGCCCCGGGACTAGCGGGGGGTGGGAGCAGTTCTTC
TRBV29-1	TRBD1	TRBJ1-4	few	CSVNRGEKLFF	TGCAGCGTTAACAGGGGCGAAAAACTGTTTTTT
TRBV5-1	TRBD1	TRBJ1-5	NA	CASSLAATGDSNQPQHF	TGCGCCAGCAGCTTAGCAGCGACAGGGGATAGCAATCAGCCCCAGCATTTT
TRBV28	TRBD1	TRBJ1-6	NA	CASSIRGQYNSPLHF	TGTGCCAGCTCAATCCGGGGACAGTATAATTCACCCCTCCACTTT
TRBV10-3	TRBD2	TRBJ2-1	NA	CAISARLAGENEQFF	TGTGCCATCAGTGCCCGCCTAGCGGGGGAAAATGAGCAGTTCTTC
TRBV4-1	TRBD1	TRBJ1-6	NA	CASSQFEDRVGSPLHF	TGCGCCAGCAGCCAATTCGAAGACAGGGTAGGTTCACCCCTCCACTTT
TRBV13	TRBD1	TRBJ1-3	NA	CASSQDRRGNTIYF	TGTGCCAGCAGCCAGGACAGGAGGGGAAACACCATATATTTT
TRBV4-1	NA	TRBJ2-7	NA	CASSLQDAYEQYF	TGCGCCAGCAGCCTACAGGACGCCTACGAGCAGTACTTC
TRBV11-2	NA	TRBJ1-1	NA	CASRVSAGSPEAFF	TGTGCCAGCAGAGTTTCGGCCGGGAGCCCTGAAGCTTTCTTT
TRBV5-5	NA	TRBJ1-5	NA	CASSLGSTPDQPQHF	TGTGCCAGCAGCTTGGGGAGTACTCCCGATCAGCCCCAGCATTTT
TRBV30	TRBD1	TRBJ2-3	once	CAWSVFGTGTDTQYF	TGTGCCTGGAGTGTTTTCGGGACAGGGACGGATACGCAGTATTTT
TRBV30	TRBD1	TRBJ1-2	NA	CAWNFRTGSYGYTF	TGTGCCTGGAACTTTAGGACAGGGAGTTATGGCTACACCTTC
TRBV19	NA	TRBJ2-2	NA	CASSGDRPLTGELFF	TGTGCCAGTAGTGGAGACAGACCCCTCACCGGGGAGCTGTTTTTT
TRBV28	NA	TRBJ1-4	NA	CASSVVGVSGNEKLFF	TGTGCCAGCAGTGTCGTCGGGGTCAGCGGTAATGAAAAACTGTTTTTT
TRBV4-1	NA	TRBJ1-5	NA	CASSQEGHSNQPQHF	TGCGCCAGCAGCCAAGAGGGACATAGCAATCAGCCCCAGCATTTT
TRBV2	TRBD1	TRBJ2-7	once	CASTKDGDRGVSEQYF	TGTGCCAGCACTAAAGATGGAGACAGGGGAGTGAGCGAGCAGTACTTC
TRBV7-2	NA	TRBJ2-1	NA	CASSLGWELMGNEQFF	TGTGCCAGCAGCTTAGGGTGGGAGTTAATGGGGAATGAGCAGTTCTTC
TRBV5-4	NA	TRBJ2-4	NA	CASSSGDYSGENIQYF	TGTGCCAGCAGCTCGGGGGATTATTCGGGGGAAAACATTCAGTACTTC